This T cell receptor beta chain stems from a study of beta chain features in type 1 diabetes. The study, taken as a whole, reports: VDJ junctions in type 1 diabetes patients carried more deletions and fewer insertions. Researchers report that Type 1 diabetes patients had moderately but significantly shorter TCRB CDR3s across all four CD4+ subsets.

As every portion of the isolated RNA was reverse transcribed, the sequencing read expressed TCRB transcripts. Profiling relied on immunoSEQ multiplex PCR, and the TCRdb table lists in-frame clones only, not all of them. The repertoire consists of approximately 150,000 clones, with roughly 9% occurring once and the leading ten covering over 2%. On this clone itself: Antigen: not known.

Sequencing input: central memory CD4+ T cells from blood. The clonotype originates from a woman in her late teens or twenties in good health.

CDR3 DNA sequence: TGTGCCAGCAGCTTGAGTGGGGGGACCTACAATGAGCAGTTCTTC. The encoded protein is CASSLSGGTYNEQFF. The rearrangement links TRBV5-4 to TRBJ2-1, with a tentative D call TRBD2 (6 bases). Germline CDR1 reads SGHNT; CDR2 reads YYREEE (reference sequence). This CDR3 has 15 amino acids. V was trimmed by 1 base and J by 2 bases, leaving 10 bases between them.